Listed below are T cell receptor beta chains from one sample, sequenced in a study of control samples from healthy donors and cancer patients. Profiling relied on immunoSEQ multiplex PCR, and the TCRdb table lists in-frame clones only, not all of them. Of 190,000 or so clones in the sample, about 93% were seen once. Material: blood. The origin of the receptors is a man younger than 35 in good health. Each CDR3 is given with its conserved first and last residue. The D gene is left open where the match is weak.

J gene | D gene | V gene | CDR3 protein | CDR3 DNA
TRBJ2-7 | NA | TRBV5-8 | CASSYPGGYSYEQYF | TGTGCCAGCAGTTACCCCGGGGGATACTCCTACGAGCAGTACTTC
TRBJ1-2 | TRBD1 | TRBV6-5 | CASSPGTALYGYTF | TGTGCCAGCAGTCCCGGGACAGCCCTATATGGCTACACCTTC
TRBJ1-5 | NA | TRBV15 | CATSRVGGRQPQHF | TGTGCCACCAGCAGAGTAGGGGGTAGGCAGCCCCAGCATTTT
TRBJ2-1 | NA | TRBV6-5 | CASTGRGAPYNEQFF | TGTGCCAGCACCGGTCGGGGGGCCCCCTACAATGAGCAGTTCTTC
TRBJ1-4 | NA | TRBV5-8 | CASSSDSPLSVF | TGTGCCAGCAGCTCGGACAGTCCCCTAAGCGTTTTT
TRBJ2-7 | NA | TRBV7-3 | CASSPPDSHEQYF | TGTGCCAGCAGCCCGCCGGACAGCCACGAGCAGTACTTC
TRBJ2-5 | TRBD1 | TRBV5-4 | CASSLVGQGAETQYF | TGTGCCAGCAGCTTGGTTGGACAGGGGGCAGAGACCCAGTACTTC
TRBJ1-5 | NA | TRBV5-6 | CASSSLRRGSNQPQHF | TGTGCCAGCAGCTCTTTGCGTAGGGGTAGCAATCAGCCCCAGCATTTT
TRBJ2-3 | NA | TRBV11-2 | CASSLAGGGVDTQYF | TGTGCCAGCAGCTTAGCGGGGGGCGGTGTAGATACGCAGTATTTT
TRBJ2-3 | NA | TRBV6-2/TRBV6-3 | CASSEGFTDTQYF | TGTGCCAGCAGTGAGGGCTTCACAGATACGCAGTATTTT
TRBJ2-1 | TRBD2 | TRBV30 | CAWSATSGGAGQFF | TGTGCCTGGAGTGCCACTAGCGGGGGGGCTGGGCAGTTCTTC
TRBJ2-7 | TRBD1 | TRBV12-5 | CASGTGQVYEQHF | TGTGCTAGTGGTACCGGACAGGTCTACGAGCAGCACTTC
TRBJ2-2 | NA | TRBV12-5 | CASGLVPGAGELFF | TGTGCTAGTGGTTTGGTACCTGGGGCCGGGGAGCTGTTTTTT
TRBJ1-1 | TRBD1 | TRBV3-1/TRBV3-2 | CASSQWDRNTEAFF | TGTGCCAGCAGCCAATGGGACAGGAACACTGAAGCTTTCTTT
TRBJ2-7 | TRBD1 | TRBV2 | CASTKPRDRGYEQYF | TGTGCCAGCACCAAACCCCGGGACAGGGGGTATGAGCAGTACTTC
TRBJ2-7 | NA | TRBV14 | CASSQVGGNYEQYF | TGTGCCAGCAGCCAAGTGGGGGGCAACTACGAGCAGTACTTC
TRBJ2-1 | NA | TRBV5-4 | CASSFSRLAEFF | TGTGCCAGCAGCTTTTCGAGGCTAGCCGAGTTCTTC
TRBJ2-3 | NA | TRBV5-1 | CASSLPGGGAADTQYF | TGCGCCAGCAGCTTGCCGGGCGGCGGGGCCGCAGATACGCAGTATTTT
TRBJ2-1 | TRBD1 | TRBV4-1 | CASSQGRTGSDEQFF | TGCGCCAGCAGCCAAGGAAGGACAGGGAGCGATGAGCAGTTCTTC
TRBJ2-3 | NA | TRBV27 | CASSGQNTDTQYF | TGTGCCAGCAGCGGACAGAACACAGATACGCAGTATTTT
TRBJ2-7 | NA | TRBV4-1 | CASSQDSGRPTYEQYF | TGCGCCAGCAGCCAAGACTCGGGACGGCCTACCTACGAGCAGTACTTC
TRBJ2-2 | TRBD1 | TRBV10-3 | CAVRDRDVGELFF | TGTGCCGTCCGGGACAGGGATGTCGGGGAGCTGTTTTTT